A single sample gave rise to the 24 T cell receptor beta chains below, sequenced in a study of control samples from healthy donors and cancer patients. Method: immunoSEQ multiplex PCR; TCRdb's copy keeps in-frame clones and lacks some. Of around 51,000 clones in the sample, over 70% were seen once. Specimen: blood. Receptors were obtained from a man aged 65-85 years in good health.

The chain links TRBV28 to TRBJ2-2; unclear D gene. From germline, CDR1 is MDHEN and CDR2 SYDVKM. V was clipped by 6 bases and J by 7 bases, with 9 bases between them. This CDR3 is 12 amino acids long. The CDR3 region has the DNA TGTGCCAGCAGAATCAGAGTCGGGGAGCTGTTTTTT. Translated, it gives CASRIRVGELFF.

Only one count was recorded for this clone. The chain links TRBV3-1 (or the pseudogene TRBV3-2) to TRBJ1-1, with 7 bases fitting TRBD1. The V gene's germline CDR1 is LGHDT and CDR2 YNNKEL (reference sequence). This CDR3 is built from 14 residues. The junction had 7 bases not matched to a gene; V was cut back by 4 bases and J by 5 bases. CDR3 sequence reads: CASSPGQVETEAFF. In nucleotides, the CDR3 is TGTGCCAGCAGCCCAGGACAGGTGGAAACTGAAGCTTTCTTT.

This sequence joins TRBV4-2 and TRBJ2-5; 8 bases line up with TRBD1. CDR3 length: 14 amino acids. The V gene end was trimmed by 3 bases and the J gene end by 5 bases; junction bases not matched to a gene: 5. Germline values: CDR1 LGHNA, CDR2 YNFKEQ. The CDR3 spells CASSHGQGEETQYF. In DNA, the CDR3 is TGTGCCAGCAGCCATGGACAGGGTGAGGAGACCCAGTACTTC.

J is TRBJ2-1 and V is TRBV21-1; the DNA was not used to check the table's D call, TRBD2. TRBV21-1 is listed as a pseudogene. The CDR3 sequence is 19 residues long. The CDR3 bases are TGTGCCAGCAGCAAAGAAAGCGGGGGCACAGAGAGCTCCTACAATGAGCAGTTCTTC. Its translation is CASSKESGGTESSYNEQFF.

This CDR3 reads CASSRVTGMYNEQFF. CDR3 bases: TGTGCCAGCAGCCGTGTAACGGGAATGTACAATGAGCAGTTCTTC. V is TRBV3-1 (or the pseudogene TRBV3-2) and J is TRBJ2-1, with TRBD2 as a possible D gene (5 bases). CDR3 size: 15 residues. Per germline, CDR1 LGHDT and CDR2 YNNKEL (reference sequence). V was trimmed by 4 bases and J by 4 bases, leaving 14 bases between them.

The chain is built from TRBV29-1 and TRBJ2-7; D possibly matches TRBD1 or TRBD2 (5 bases each). Trimming removed 6 bases from V and 3 bases from J, with 12 bases in between. The CDR3 consists of 12 residues. Looked up from germline, CDR1 is SQVTM and CDR2 is ANQGSEA. DNA of the CDR3: TGCAGCGTGGGGGACGGCCTCTACGAGCAGTACTTC. Residues: CSVGDGLYEQYF.

CDR3 in amino acids: CASSQQGNTEAFF. For the CDR3, the DNA is TGTGCCAGCTCACAACAGGGTAACACTGAAGCTTTCTTT. The chain uses TRBV18 and TRBJ1-1, with D maybe TRBD1 (6 bases). The V end lost 4 bases, the J end lost 2 bases, and 8 bases lay between the germline ends. Looked up from germline, CDR1 is KGHSH and CDR2 is LQKENI. CDR3 length equals 13 residues.

This clone occurred a few times. The V and J genes are TRBV2 and TRBJ1-1; D remains unclear. Trimming took 7 bases from V and 5 from J, leaving 8 bases between them. The CDR3 consists of 11 residues. Germline CDR1 SNHLY, CDR2 FYNNEI. As DNA, the CDR3 is TGTGCCAGCATGCGGTTTACTGAAGCTTTCTTT. The encoded protein is CASMRFTEAFF.

V is TRBV18 and J is TRBJ1-4; a possible D gene is TRBD1 (5 bases). V lost 6 bases and J lost 2, with 13 bases in between. This CDR3 is 15 amino acids long. Looked up from germline, CDR1 is KGHSH and CDR2 is LQKENI. CDR3 sequence: CASSRGGATNEKLFF. The CDR3 DNA is TGTGCCAGCTCGCGGGGAGGGGCCACTAATGAAAAACTGTTTTTT.

This chain joins TRBV18 and TRBJ1-1; D remains ambiguous. CDR1 and CDR2 (germline): KGHSH, LQKENI. Trimming removed 2 bases from V and 3 bases from J, with 13 bases in between. The CDR3 contains 15 residues. The CDR3 bases are TGTGCCAGCTCACCAGTGTACAGTAGGGACACTGAAGCTTTCTTT. Amino acid sequence: CASSPVYSRDTEAFF.

The chain joins TRBV12-5 to TRBJ1-1, with 7 bases fitting TRBD1. The germline V gene encodes CDR1 LGHNT and CDR2 FRNRAP. The V segment lost 7 bases and the J segment 1 base; nucleotides outside the gene matches: 6. The CDR3 has 14 residues. The CDR3 is CASALTGKNTEAFF. As DNA, the CDR3 is TGTGCTAGTGCCCTGACAGGGAAGAACACTGAAGCTTTCTTT.

The chain uses TRBV12-3 or TRBV12-4 and TRBJ2-3; D is undetermined. V was pared by 2 bases and J by 1 base, with 4 bases between. The CDR3 loop spans 13 amino acids. The CDR3 DNA reads TGTGCCAGCAGTTTAACAGGCACAGATACGCAGTATTTT. It encodes CASSLTGTDTQYF.

The V gene is TRBV7-2, the J gene TRBJ1-5, with 7 bases lining up with TRBD1. J gave up 0 bases and V 5 bases, and 4 bases lay outside the gene matches. Germline-derived CDR1 and CDR2 are SGHTA and FQGNSA. CDR3 size: 15 residues. The CDR3 reads CASSPGGPSNQPQHF. The CDR3 DNA reads TGTGCCAGCAGCCCAGGGGGTCCTAGCAATCAGCCCCAGCATTTT.

This chain joins TRBV29-1 and TRBJ1-1, with D possibly matching TRBD1 (6 bases). Trimming removed 6 bases at V and 5 bases at J, with 13 bases between. Germline assignment: CDR1 SQVTM and CDR2 ANQGSEA. CDR3 length equals 12 residues. The CDR3 bases are TGCAGCGTCAGAGGGGGTGGGACTGAAGCTTTCTTT. Encoded protein: CSVRGGGTEAFF.

The V call is TRBV7-9, the J call TRBJ2-1, with unresolved D. This CDR3 contains 18 residues. Germline V lookup: CDR1 SEHNR, CDR2 FQNEAQ (reference sequence). V shed 1 base and J shed 0 bases, with 16 bases lying between them. CDR3 nucleotide sequence: TGTGCCAGCAGCTTAGTGCAGATTAGCCTGATCTCCTACAATGAGCAGTTCTTC. Translated: CASSLVQISLISYNEQFF.

The V call is TRBV28, the J call TRBJ1-4; D not certain. The CDR3 contains 12 residues. Trimming removed 6 bases at V and 8 bases at J, with 10 bases between. CDR1 MDHEN and CDR2 SYDVKM come from the germline V gene. The CDR3, as DNA: TGTGCCAGCAGCACTATAGGGGAAAAACTGTTTTTT. This codes for CASSTIGEKLFF.

V and J are TRBV10-2 and TRBJ1-2; D might be TRBD1 (5 bases). V shed 5 bases and J shed 1 base, with 11 bases lying between them. The V gene's germline CDR1 is WSHSY and CDR2 SAAADI. The CDR3 length is 14 residues. The CDR3: CASSYRQLNYGYTF. Here the CDR3 DNA reads TGCGCCAGCAGTTACCGACAGCTTAACTATGGCTACACCTTC.

The V call is TRBV5-8, the J call TRBJ1-2; TRBD1 might be the D (5 bases). This CDR3 spans 11 amino acids. V lost 4 bases and J 7 bases, leaving 8 bases between the germline ends. CDR1 is SGHTS, CDR2 YDEGEE, per germline. The CDR3 is CASSPGGGYTF. Here the CDR3 DNA reads TGTGCCAGCAGCCCGGGGGGTGGCTACACCTTC.

The genes are TRBV5-1 and TRBJ2-1; D possibly matches TRBD1 or TRBD2 (6 bases each). The CDR3 spans 20 residues. From germline, CDR1 is SGHRS and CDR2 YFSETQ. Trimming left V 4 bases short and J 2 bases short, with 28 bases between. This CDR3 is CASSRGGKTYSSFTYNEQFF. CDR3 bases: TGCGCCAGCAGCCGAGGGGGGAAGACCTACTCTTCCTTTACCTACAATGAGCAGTTCTTC.

This sequence joins TRBV10-3 and TRBJ1-2; no clear D gene. The ends were cut back, 2 bases at V and 4 bases at J, with 8 bases in the middle. The V gene's germline CDR1 is ENHRY and CDR2 SYGVKD. The CDR3 length is 13 residues. This chain's CDR3 is CAISEGSVYGYTF. The CDR3 coding sequence is TGTGCCATCAGTGAGGGGAGCGTCTATGGCTACACCTTC.

Only a few counts were recorded for this clone. V and J are TRBV5-1 and TRBJ1-6; D gene ambiguous. Trimming left V 0 bases short and J 5 bases short, with 9 bases between. The CDR3 is 15 residues long. CDR1 is SGHRS, CDR2 YFSETQ, per germline. The CDR3 DNA sequence: TGCGCCAGCAGCTTGGACGGGATAGATAATTCACCCCTCCACTTT. Its translation: CASSLDGIDNSPLHF.

The CDR3 coding sequence is TGTGCCTCCCGACCCGGGACAGACTACGAGCAGTACTTC. Its protein product is CASRPGTDYEQYF. The V call is TRBV7-2, the J call TRBJ2-7; 7 nucleotides agree with TRBD1. Germline V gene data show CDR1 as SGHTA and CDR2 as FQGNSA. Trimming at V came to 11 bases and at J to 3 bases, leaving 10 bases not matched to a gene. This CDR3 region has 13 residues.

This chain uses TRBV9 with TRBJ1-1, with TRBD1 matching 11 bases. This CDR3 has 15 amino acids. V shed 0 bases, J shed 4 bases, and the junction held 2 bases outside the gene matches. Germline V lookup: CDR1 SGDLS, CDR2 YYNGEE. The CDR3 DNA reads TGTGCCAGCAGCGTAGGGGGACAGGGGGGCACTGAAGCTTTCTTT. Amino acid sequence: CASSVGGQGGTEAFF. Drawing the rest from reference TRBV9 and TRBJ1-1, the complete variable domain is DSGVTQTPKHLITATGQRVTLRCSPRSGDLSVYWYQQSLDQGLQFLIQYYNGEERAKGNILERFSAQQFPDLHSELNLSSLELGDSALYFCASSVGGQGGTEAFFGQGTRLTVV.

The chain couples TRBV6-5 to TRBJ2-7; 7 bases agree with TRBD1. Germline CDR1 is MNHEY and CDR2 is SVGAGI. The V and J ends lost 6 bases and 5 bases, in that order; junction bases with no gene match: 7. The CDR3 totals 13 residues. The CDR3 region is CASRSGTVDEQYF. The CDR3, as DNA: TGTGCCAGCAGGTCCGGGACAGTGGACGAGCAGTACTTC.